These 29 T cell receptor beta chains originate from one sample sequenced in a study of blood T cell repertoires in COVID-19. Assay: immunoSEQ multiplex PCR; the TCRdb copy retains only in-frame clones and omits some. This sample has about 100,000 clones; 87% occur once, and the top ten carry around 20%. Specimen: peripheral blood. These TCRs come from a human donor in a cohort sampled during active COVID-19.

The CDR3 DNA follows: TGTGCCAGCAGCCAAGATTGGGACAGGGACTACAATGAGCAGTTCTTC. Translated: CASSQDWDRDYNEQFF. This sequence joins TRBV3-1 (or the pseudogene TRBV3-2) and TRBJ2-1; 9 bases map to TRBD1. Germline assignment: CDR1 LGHDT and CDR2 YNNKEL (reference sequence). CDR3 length: 16 residues. Losses at the gene ends were 0 bases for V and 3 bases for J; bases not matched to a gene: 3.

This clone was observed at least ten times. The genes are TRBV4-3 and TRBJ2-1; 10 bases map to TRBD2. The CDR3 runs 17 residues. Germline trimming cut 1 base from V and 4 bases from J; bases unmatched to any gene: 7. Germline CDR1 and CDR2: LGHNA and YSLEER. The CDR3 sequence: CASSQGNGLAAYNEQFF. CDR3 bases: TGCGCCAGCAGCCAAGGGAACGGACTAGCGGCATACAATGAGCAGTTCTTC.

This clone was seen more than once but under ten times. The chain has TRBV4-2 and TRBJ2-7; 11 bases line up with TRBD2. The ends lost 0 bases at V and 3 bases at J; junction bases unmatched: 1. The CDR3 runs to 15 residues. The germline gives CDR1 LGHNA, CDR2 YNFKEQ. Here the CDR3 reads CASSQDLAGGYEQYF. The CDR3 DNA follows: TGTGCCAGCAGCCAAGATCTAGCGGGAGGCTACGAGCAGTACTTC.

V usage is TRBV15 and J usage is TRBJ2-1, with TRBD1 identical over 7 bases. The CDR3 contains 14 residues. Trimming cost V 4 bases and J 4 bases; bases outside gene matches: 4. Germline assignment: CDR1 LNHNV and CDR2 YYDKDF (reference sequence). Here the CDR3 reads CATSKGQDYNEQFF. The CDR3 coding sequence is TGTGCCACCAGCAAAGGACAGGATTACAATGAGCAGTTCTTC.

The chain employs TRBV27 and TRBJ2-7, with 9 nucleotides matching TRBD2. The V and J ends lost 3 bases and 6 bases, in that order; junction bases with no gene match: 18. The germline V gene has CDR1 MNHEY and CDR2 SMNVEV (reference sequence). The CDR3 totals 18 residues. In DNA, the CDR3 is TGTGCCAGCAGTTTTCAGTCTCCTTCGAGAGCGGGAGGCTTCGAGCAGTACTTC. As protein: CASSFQSPSRAGGFEQYF.

The V and J genes are TRBV6-4 and TRBJ1-5, with D maybe TRBD1 (6 bases). The germline gives CDR1 MRHNA, CDR2 SNTAGT. V lost 4 bases and J lost 5, with 9 bases in between. This CDR3 is 13 amino acids long. Here the CDR3 DNA reads TGTGCCAGCAGTGTTGAGGGGGATCAGCCCCAGCATTTT. Encoded protein: CASSVEGDQPQHF.

This sequence joins TRBV9 and TRBJ2-2; a possible D gene is TRBD1 (6 bases). This CDR3 has 15 amino acids. V was clipped by 4 bases and J by 5 bases, with 15 bases between them. The germline V gene has CDR1 SGDLS and CDR2 YYNGEE. CDR3 coding DNA: TGTGCCAGCAGCCCTACCGGACAGCTAACCGGGGAGCTGTTTTTT. Protein product: CASSPTGQLTGELFF.

The chain is built from TRBV5-1 and TRBJ2-1; TRBD2 agrees at 9 bases. V lost 4 bases, J lost 4 bases, and 3 bases stayed unmatched. CDR1 and CDR2 from the germline V gene are SGHRS and YFSETQ. This CDR3 region has 14 residues. This chain's CDR3 is CASSKREVYNEQFF. The DNA for the CDR3 is TGCGCCAGCAGCAAGCGGGAGGTATACAATGAGCAGTTCTTC.

This chain links TRBV29-1 with TRBJ2-1; D remains unclear. Trimming pared 7 bases from V and 5 bases from J, leaving 12 bases between. CDR3 length: 12 residues. Germline lookup yields CDR1 SQVTM and CDR2 ANQGSEA. The CDR3, as DNA: TGCAGCGGAGGTCCACCCAACAATGAGCAGTTCTTC. Translated, it gives CSGGPPNNEQFF.

This clone was seen only once. The J gene is TRBJ2-7, the V gene TRBV6-1; 9 nucleotides line up with TRBD1. This CDR3 comprises 14 residues. The ends lost 3 bases at V and 7 bases at J; junction bases unmatched: 7. CDR1 and CDR2 (germline): MNHNS, SASEGT. The CDR3 loop is CASSDWDRAGEQYF. In nucleotides, the CDR3 is TGTGCCAGCAGTGATTGGGACAGGGCGGGTGAGCAGTACTTC.

This clone has at least ten counts. J is TRBJ1-5 and V is TRBV25-1; TRBD1 matches 7 bases. The CDR3 contains 12 residues. Germline CDR1 is MGHDK and CDR2 is SYGVNS. J was trimmed by 4 bases and V by 8 bases; bases with no gene match: 2. The CDR3 protein is CASVQGNQPQHF. The CDR3 nucleotides are TGTGCCAGCGTACAGGGGAATCAGCCCCAGCATTTT.

Details on this clone: Other DNA sequences in the same sample also yield this CDR3. The rearrangement joins TRBV4-2 to TRBJ1-2; D might be TRBD1 (6 bases). The CDR3 loop spans 14 amino acids. The V and J ends lost 1 base and 8 bases respectively, with 14 bases between them. Germline V lookup: CDR1 LGHNA, CDR2 YNFKEQ. As DNA, the CDR3 is TGTGCCAGCAGCCAAGGGAGGGGGAGGGGGGGCTACACCTTC. It codes for CASSQGRGRGGYTF.

Here the CDR3 reads CASSFDGGSNIQYF. The CDR3 DNA reads as TGTGCCAGCAGTTTTGACGGGGGTTCGAACATTCAGTACTTC. The chain recombines TRBV25-1 with TRBJ2-4; D possibly corresponds to TRBD2 (6 bases). Germline values: CDR1 MGHDK, CDR2 SYGVNS. This CDR3 spans 14 amino acids. The V end lost 5 bases, the J end lost 7 bases, and 15 bases lay between the germline ends. Supplemented by reference TRBV25-1 and TRBJ2-4, the full variable domain reads EADIYQTPRYLVIGTGKKITLECSQTMGHDKMYWYQQDPGMELHLIHYSYGVNSTEKGDLSSESTVSRIRTEHFPLTLESARPSHTSQYLCASSFDGGSNIQYFGAGTRLSVL.

Only one count was recorded for this clone. V usage is TRBV12-5 and J usage is TRBJ1-2; no definite D call. The germline V gene encodes CDR1 LGHNT and CDR2 FRNRAP. The V end was cut by 7 bases, the J end by 8 bases, with 11 bases between. The CDR3 has 11 amino acids. CDR3 nucleotide sequence: TGTGCTAGTGCCCGGGCGGGAGGCTACACCTTC. It is translated as CASARAGGYTF.

The V gene is TRBV3-1 (or the pseudogene TRBV3-2), the J gene TRBJ1-2; D may be TRBD1 (5 bases). With 2 bases removed from V and 3 bases from J, the gap between germline ends came to 13 bases. CDR3 length equals 15 residues. Germline lookup yields CDR1 LGHDT and CDR2 YNNKEL (reference sequence). The chain's CDR3 is CASSQSYDSHYGYTF. The CDR3 DNA is TGTGCCAGCAGCCAATCCTACGACAGCCACTATGGCTACACCTTC.

The V and J genes are TRBV5-1 and TRBJ2-6, with 16 bases fitting TRBD2. This CDR3 comprises 21 residues. The germline gives CDR1 SGHRS, CDR2 YFSETQ. Losses at the gene ends were 0 bases for V and 2 bases for J; bases not matched to a gene: 8. The CDR3 nucleotides read TGCGCCAGCAGCTTGGTACCGGGGGGACTAGCGGGAGGGCCTGGGGCCAACGTCCTGACTTTC. It specifies CASSLVPGGLAGGPGANVLTF.

The chain links TRBV4-3 to TRBJ2-1; TRBD2 agrees at 7 bases. From germline, CDR1 is LGHNA and CDR2 YSLEER. This CDR3 comprises 16 residues. Unmatched junction bases numbered 11, after V lost 1 base and J lost 8 bases. CDR3 nucleotides: TGCGCCAGCAGCCAAGGACGTGGCGGGAGTATCTATGAGCAGTTCTTC. Its protein product is CASSQGRGGSIYEQFF.

The rearrangement joins TRBV10-3 to TRBJ2-3, with 10 bases aligning to TRBD2. This CDR3 spans 15 amino acids. Per germline, CDR1 ENHRY and CDR2 SYGVKD. The V segment lost 2 bases and the J segment 2 bases; nucleotides outside the gene matches: 1. The CDR3 is CAISEGLAATDTQYF. CDR3 nucleotides: TGTGCCATCAGTGAGGGACTAGCGGCCACAGATACGCAGTATTTT.

This clone was counted once. This sequence joins TRBV5-1 and TRBJ2-7; 7 bases are a match to TRBD2. V dropped 3 bases and J dropped 3; count of bases not matched to a gene: 12. Germline V gives CDR1 SGHRS, CDR2 YFSETQ. The CDR3 length is 16 residues. The CDR3 protein is CASSSATPGGFYEQYF. CDR3 nucleotides: TGCGCCAGCAGCTCGGCAACCCCCGGGGGGTTCTACGAGCAGTACTTC.

This clone appeared a few times. The chain employs TRBV7-3 and TRBJ2-7, with D perhaps matching TRBD2 (6 bases). The CDR3 runs 13 residues. The V end was cut by 5 bases, the J end by 6 bases, with 14 bases between. Germline assignment: CDR1 SGHTA and CDR2 FQGTGA. The CDR3 DNA reads as TGTGCCAGCAGCCCCTTTGCGGGACTCGAGCAGTACTTC. It translates to CASSPFAGLEQYF.

The V and J genes are TRBV4-3 and TRBJ2-7; 9 bases fit TRBD1. The junction had 4 bases not matched to a gene; V was cut back by 5 bases and J by 5 bases. This CDR3 region has 13 residues. From germline, CDR1 is LGHNA and CDR2 YSLEER. As DNA, the CDR3 is TGCGCCAGCAGCAATTGGGACAGGGACGAGCAGTACTTC. As protein: CASSNWDRDEQYF.

The chain is built from TRBV23-1 and TRBJ2-1; 9 bases match TRBD1. TRBV23-1 is annotated as an ORF whose role is uncertain. V trimming: 4 bases; J trimming: 1 base; junction bases outside the gene matches: 20. The CDR3 loop spans 21 amino acids. This CDR3 is CASSRGDRAPLTRKSYNEQFF. The CDR3 DNA reads TGCGCCAGCAGTCGAGGGGACAGGGCTCCCCTCACTCGAAAGTCCTACAATGAGCAGTTCTTC.

The V and J genes are TRBV7-9 and TRBJ2-5; maybe TRBD2 (5 bases). V lost 5 bases and J 3 bases, leaving 16 bases between the germline ends. The CDR3 sequence is 15 residues long. Looked up from germline, CDR1 is SEHNR and CDR2 is FQNEAQ (reference sequence). The chain's CDR3 is CASSPGEIIKETQYF. In DNA form, the CDR3 reads TGTGCCAGCAGCCCCGGGGAGATAATTAAAGAGACCCAGTACTTC.

The chain combines TRBV11-2 with TRBJ2-7, with D possibly being TRBD2 (6 bases). Trimming removed 0 bases at V and 2 bases at J, with 8 bases between. The V gene's germline CDR1 is SGHAT and CDR2 FQNNGV. The CDR3 is 14 residues long. CDR3 coding DNA: TGTGCCAGCAGCTTAGACCCGGGGGCCTACGAGCAGTACTTC. It yields the protein CASSLDPGAYEQYF. The variable domain in full, with the rest retrieved from reference TRBV11-2 and TRBJ2-7, is EAGVAQSPRYKIIEKRQSVAFWCNPISGHATLYWYQQILGQGPKLLIQFQNNGVVDDSQLPKDRFSAERLKGVDSTLKIQPAKLEDSAVYLCASSLDPGAYEQYFGPGTRLTVT.

With regard to this clone: Other nucleotide sequences from this sample produce the same CDR3. The chain couples TRBV27 to TRBJ1-1; unclear D gene. The V and J ends lost 0 bases and 1 base respectively, with 3 bases between them. The CDR3 covers 13 residues. CDR1 is MNHEY and CDR2 is SMNVEV in the germline V gene (reference sequence). The CDR3 coding sequence is TGTGCCAGCAGTTTATCGAGGAACACTGAAGCTTTCTTT. This gives the protein CASSLSRNTEAFF.

This chain joins TRBV5-1 and TRBJ1-2; D may be TRBD1 (5 bases). The CDR3 length is 15 residues. CDR1 is SGHRS and CDR2 is YFSETQ in the germline V gene. The V end was cut by 4 bases, the J end by 4 bases, with 17 bases between. The CDR3 bases are TGCGCCAGCAGCGTAAGGGGTCCTCAACCCTATGGCTACACCTTC. Its translation: CASSVRGPQPYGYTF. The whole variable domain, filled in from reference TRBV5-1 and TRBJ1-2, reads KAGVTQTPRYLIKTRGQQVTLSCSPISGHRSVSWYQQTPGQGLQFLFEYFSETQRNKGNFPGRFSGRQFSNSRSEMNVSTLELGDSALYLCASSVRGPQPYGYTFGSGTRLTVV.

The chain carries TRBV5-1 and TRBJ2-2; tentative D call: TRBD2 (5 bases). V lost 3 bases and J lost 6, with 15 bases in between. CDR1 and CDR2 from the germline V gene are SGHRS and YFSETQ. The CDR3 is 15 amino acids. CDR3 nucleotide sequence: TGCGCCAGCAGCTGGACCCTAGGGCGGGCCGGGGAGCTGTTTTTT. This encodes CASSWTLGRAGELFF.

The table lists this clone with a few counts. The chain carries TRBV19 and TRBJ2-1; 11 nucleotides line up with TRBD2. Germline assignment: CDR1 LNHDA and CDR2 SQIVND (reference sequence). CDR3 length equals 15 residues. Trimming cost V 3 bases and J 7 bases; bases outside gene matches: 5. CDR3 coding DNA: TGTGCCAGTAGTATGACTAGCGGGACGGCTAATGAGCAGTTCTTC. This sequence encodes CASSMTSGTANEQFF. Looking up the rest from reference TRBV19 and TRBJ2-1 gives the full variable domain: DGGITQSPKYLFRKEGQNVTLSCEQNLNHDAMYWYRQDPGQGLRLIYYSQIVNDFQKGDIAEGYSVSREKKESFPLTVTSAQKNPTAFYLCASSMTSGTANEQFFGPGTRLTVL.

The J gene is TRBJ2-1, the V gene TRBV12-3 or TRBV12-4, with D tentatively TRBD1 (6 bases). The CDR3 is 12 amino acids. Trimming left V 5 bases short and J 4 bases short, with 6 bases between. The CDR3: CASSGQYNEQFF. CDR3 nucleotides: TGTGCCAGCAGTGGACAGTACAATGAGCAGTTCTTC.